This TCR beta chain was recorded in a study of metastatic and nonmetastatic thyroid tumors. Study overall: Malignant thyroid and benign thyroid patients provided blood and tumor or nodule tissue whose repertoires were compared.

On this clone itself: What it recognizes is unknown.

Germline loops: CDR1 DFQATT, CDR2 SNEGSKA (reference sequence). V was clipped by 2 bases and J by 6 bases, with 11 bases between them. The CDR3 runs to 12 residues. Study-wide results and limits: Within blood and tumor, benign nodules reportedly had significantly lower TCR beta diversity than malignant thyroid tumors did.

Among the patients, none had received any treatment before thyroid surgery. Original analysis: Variation in CDR3 across clinicopathological groups served as the basis for constructing a distant-metastasis classifier in papillary thyroid cancer. MiXCR re-clonotyped the PCR reads for TCRdb. The V and J calls, along with clone size, are taken from TCRdb and not from the paper's own processing. This sample carries about 49,000 clones, about 20% of them seen once, and the ten largest clones take roughly 3.7%. The source of this sequence is a female donor with papillary thyroid cancer or a benign thyroid nodule (not recorded which). Some clones in this sample may be carry-over from other donors' samples. This chain links TRBV20-1 with TRBJ2-7; D might be TRBD1 (5 bases). Input material: blood. As DNA, the CDR3 is TGCAGTGCTAGAATAGGGGTTGGCGAGCAGTACTTC. It specifies CSARIGVGEQYF.